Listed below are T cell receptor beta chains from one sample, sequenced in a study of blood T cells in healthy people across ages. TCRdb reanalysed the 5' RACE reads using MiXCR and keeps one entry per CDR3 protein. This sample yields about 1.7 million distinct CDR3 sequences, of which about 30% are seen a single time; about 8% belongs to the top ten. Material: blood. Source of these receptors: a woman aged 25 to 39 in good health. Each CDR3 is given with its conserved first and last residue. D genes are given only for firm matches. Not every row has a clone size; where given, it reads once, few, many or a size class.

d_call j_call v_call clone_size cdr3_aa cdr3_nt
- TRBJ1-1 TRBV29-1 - CSVTEAYTEAFF TGCAGCGTTACTGAGGCCTACACTGAAGCTTTCTTT
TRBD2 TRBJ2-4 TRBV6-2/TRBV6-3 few CASSRTGTSVYF TGTGCCAGCAGTCGCACCGGGACTAGTGTGTACTTC
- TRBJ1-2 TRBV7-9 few CASSSGEGSNTF TGTGCCAGCAGCTCCGGGGAGGGCTCAAACACCTTC
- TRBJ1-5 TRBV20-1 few CSAWTPPEPQHF TGCAGTGCATGGACACCCCCGGAGCCCCAGCATTTT
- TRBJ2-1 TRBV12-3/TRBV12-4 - CASSTQVNEQFF TGTGCCAGCAGCACACAGGTAAATGAGCAGTTCTTC
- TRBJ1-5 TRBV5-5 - CASSLMPGSTNQPQHF TGTGCCAGCAGCTTAATGCCCGGGTCTACCAATCAGCCCCAGCATTTT
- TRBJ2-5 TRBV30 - CAWRSREPYRETQYF TGTGCCTGGCGTAGTCGGGAGCCTTATAGGGAGACCCAGTACTTC
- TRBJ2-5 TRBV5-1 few CASSLGSATEETQYF TGCGCCAGCAGCTTGGGATCGGCCACCGAGGAGACCCAGTACTTC
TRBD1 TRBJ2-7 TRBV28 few CASSGGQGGYEQYF TGTGCCAGCAGCGGGGGACAGGGGGGGTACGAGCAGTACTTC
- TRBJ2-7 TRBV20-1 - CSAREAPGDEQYF TGCAGTGCTAGAGAGGCCCCCGGGGACGAGCAGTACTTC
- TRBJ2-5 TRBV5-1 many CASSPSTGVETQYF TGCGCCAGCAGCCCCTCGACAGGTGTGGAGACCCAGTACTTC
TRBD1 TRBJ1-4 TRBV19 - CASGGSGTGGVEKLFF TGTGCCAGTGGTGGATCCGGGACAGGGGGCGTCGAAAAACTGTTTTTT
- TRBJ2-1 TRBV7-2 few CASSPGGTALPYYNEQFF TGTGCCAGCAGCCCAGGAGGGACAGCCCTACCCTACTACAATGAGCAGTTCTTC
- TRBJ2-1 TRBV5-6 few CASNLVGARSYNGQFF TGTGCCAGCAACTTGGTCGGAGCTCGCTCCTACAATGGGCAGTTCTTC
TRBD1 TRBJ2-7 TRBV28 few CASSSTGTGSYELYF TGTGCCAGCAGCAGTACCGGGACAGGATCCTACGAGCTGTACTTC
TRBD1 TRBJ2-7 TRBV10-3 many CAISEGTGTYEQYF TGTGCCATCAGTGAGGGGACAGGGACCTACGAGCAGTACTTC
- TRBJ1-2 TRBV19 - CASSWQTVNYSYTF TGTGCCAGTAGTTGGCAGACCGTCAACTATAGCTACACCTTC
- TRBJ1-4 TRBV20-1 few CSAPEAATNEKLFF TGCAGTGCCCCCGAGGCAGCAACTAATGAAAAACTGTTTTTT
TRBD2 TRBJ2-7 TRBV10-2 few CASTHRTSYEQYF TGCGCCAGCACGCATCGGACTAGCTACGAGCAGTACTTC
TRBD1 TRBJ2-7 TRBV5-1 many CASSPTGTGSYEQYF TGTGCCAGCAGTCCGACCGGGACAGGGAGCTACGAGCAGTACTTC
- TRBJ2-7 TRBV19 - CASSISADAYEQYF TGTGCCAGTAGTATTTCGGCGGACGCTTACGAGCAGTACTTC
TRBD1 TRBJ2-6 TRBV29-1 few CSVTGGGANVLTF TGCAGCGTGACAGGGGGGGGGGCCAACGTCCTGACTTTC
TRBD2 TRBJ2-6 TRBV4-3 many CASSQGPLAGVAGANVLTF TGCGCCAGCAGCCAAGGTCCGCTAGCGGGAGTTGCAGGGGCCAACGTCCTGACTTTC
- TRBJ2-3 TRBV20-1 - CGALQPTDTLYF TGCGGTGCTTTACAGCCCACAGATACGCTGTATTTT
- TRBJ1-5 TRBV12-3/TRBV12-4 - CASSMAGISNQPQHF TGTGCCAGCAGCATGGCAGGGATTAGCAATCAGCCCCAGCATTTT
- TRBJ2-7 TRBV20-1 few CSARAQGTGNYYEQYF TGCAGTGCTAGAGCTCAAGGAACAGGGAATTACTACGAGCAGTACTTC
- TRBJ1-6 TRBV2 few CASRGTARNSPLHF TGTGCCAGCAGAGGGACCGCGAGGAATTCACCCCTCCACTTT
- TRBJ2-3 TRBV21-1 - CASSKPQTRTDTQYF TGTGCCAGCAGCAAGCCCCAGACTAGGACAGATACGCAGTATTTT
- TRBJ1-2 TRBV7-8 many CASSLEQGSRGYTF TGTGCCAGCAGCTTAGAACAGGGCTCCCGGGGCTACACCTTC
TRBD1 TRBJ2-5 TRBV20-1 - CSARERTGTGETQYF TGCAGTGCTAGAGAAAGGACCGGGACAGGGGAGACCCAGTACTTC
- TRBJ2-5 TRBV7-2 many CASSKQGQETQYF TGCGCCAGCAGCAAACAGGGTCAAGAGACCCAGTACTTC
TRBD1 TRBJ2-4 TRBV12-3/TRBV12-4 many CASSPTGVGKNIQYF TGTGCCAGCAGTCCCACAGGGGTAGGCAAAAACATTCAGTACTTC
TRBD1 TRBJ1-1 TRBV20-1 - CSAGSTGNTQAFF TGCAGTGCTGGCTCGACAGGGAACACTCAAGCTTTCTTT
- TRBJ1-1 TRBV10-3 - CAISADETEAFF TGTGCCATCAGTGCCGACGAAACTGAAGCTTTCTTT
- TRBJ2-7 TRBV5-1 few CASSSGRGPGYEQYF TGCGCCAGCAGCTCAGGCAGGGGACCAGGCTACGAGCAGTACTTC
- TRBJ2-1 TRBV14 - CASSRSWDEQFF TGTGCCAGCAGCCGATCATGGGATGAGCAGTTCTTC
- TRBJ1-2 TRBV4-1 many CASSQAPDSNYGYTF TGCGCCAGCAGCCAAGCGCCCGACAGTAACTATGGCTACACCTTC
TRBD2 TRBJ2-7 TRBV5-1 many CASSPGAGGDTYEQYF TGCGCCAGCAGCCCCGGAGCGGGAGGGGACACCTACGAGCAGTACTTC
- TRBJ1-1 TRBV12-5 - CASGATNRYTEAFF TGTGCTAGTGGTGCGACCAACCGGTACACTGAAGCTTTCTTT
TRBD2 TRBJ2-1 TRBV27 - CASTLLASDEQFF TGTGCCAGCACATTACTAGCGTCAGACGAGCAGTTCTTC
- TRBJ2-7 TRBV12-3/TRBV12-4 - CASRMDRSYEQYF TGTGCCAGCAGAATGGACAGATCCTACGAGCAGTACTTC
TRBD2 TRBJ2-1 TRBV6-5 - CASSSPQSSGRFNSYEQFF TGTGCCAGCAGTTCCCCCCAGTCGAGCGGGAGGTTCAATTCTTATGAGCAGTTCTTC
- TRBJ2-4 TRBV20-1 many CSAFSGFSGNIQYF TGCAGTGCTTTTTCAGGGTTTTCGGGAAACATTCAGTACTTC
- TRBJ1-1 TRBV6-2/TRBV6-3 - CASSYEVRGLNTEAFF TGTGCCAGCAGTTACGAGGTGAGGGGATTGAACACTGAAGCTTTCTTT
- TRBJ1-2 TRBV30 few CASDHGNYGYTF TGTGCCAGTGACCACGGAAACTATGGCTACACCTTC
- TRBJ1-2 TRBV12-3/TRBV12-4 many CASSLSGNGYTF TGTGCCAGCAGTTTATCAGGGAATGGCTACACCTTC
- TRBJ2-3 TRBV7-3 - CSSRVATSTDTQYF TGTTCCAGTAGGGTAGCCACTAGCACAGATACGCAGTATTTT
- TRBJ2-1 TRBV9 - CASSVGGEVSYNEQFF TGTGCCAGCAGCGTAGGCGGCGAGGTCTCCTACAATGAGCAGTTCTTC
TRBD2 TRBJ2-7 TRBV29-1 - CSVRAGGPGEQYF TGCAGCGTTCGAGCGGGGGGGCCGGGCGAGCAGTACTTC
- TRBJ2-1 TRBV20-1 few CSAERGQGGDEQFF TGCAGTGCAGAGCGCGGGCAGGGCGGGGATGAGCAGTTCTTC
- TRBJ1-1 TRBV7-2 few CASSLKRGFRDEAFF TGTGCCAGCAGCTTAAAGCGGGGGTTCCGAGATGAAGCTTTCTTT
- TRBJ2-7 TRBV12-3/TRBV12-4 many CASSSGEAPDYEQYF TGTGCCAGCAGCTCCGGCGAAGCACCAGACTACGAGCAGTACTTC
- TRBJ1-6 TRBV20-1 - CSAREGGENSPLHF TGCAGTGCTAGAGAGGGAGGGGAGAATTCACCCCTCCACTTT
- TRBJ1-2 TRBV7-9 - CASSMREGHGYTF TGTGCCAGCAGCATGCGGGAGGGCCATGGCTACACCTTC
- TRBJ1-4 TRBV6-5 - CASSYFFTGGGYEKLFF TGTGCCAGCAGTTACTTTTTCACAGGAGGGGGATATGAAAAACTGTTTTTT
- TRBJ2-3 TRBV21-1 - CASSKVATHTDTQYF TGTGCCAGCAGCAAAGTGGCGACCCACACAGATACGCAGTATTTT
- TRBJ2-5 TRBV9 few CASSVASEAETQYF TGTGCCAGCAGCGTAGCTTCGGAAGCGGAGACCCAGTACTTC
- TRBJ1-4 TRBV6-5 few CASSRSTTNEKLFF TGTGCCAGCAGCCGAAGCACAACTAATGAAAAACTGTTTTTT
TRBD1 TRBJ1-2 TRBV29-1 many CSVGDSNYGYTF TGCAGCGTTGGGGACAGCAACTATGGCTACACCTTC